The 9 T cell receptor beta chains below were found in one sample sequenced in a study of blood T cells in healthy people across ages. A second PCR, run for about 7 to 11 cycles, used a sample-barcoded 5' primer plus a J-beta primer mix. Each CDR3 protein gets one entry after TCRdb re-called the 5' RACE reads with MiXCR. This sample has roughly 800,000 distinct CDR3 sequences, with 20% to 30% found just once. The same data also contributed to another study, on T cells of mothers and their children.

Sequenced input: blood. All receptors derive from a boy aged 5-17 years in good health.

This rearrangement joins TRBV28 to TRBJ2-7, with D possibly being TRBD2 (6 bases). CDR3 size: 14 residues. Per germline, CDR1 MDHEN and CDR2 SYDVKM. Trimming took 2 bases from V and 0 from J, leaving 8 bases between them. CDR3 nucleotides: TGTGCCAGCAGTTTACTAGCGAGCTCCTACGAGCAGTACTTC. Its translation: CASSLLASSYEQYF.

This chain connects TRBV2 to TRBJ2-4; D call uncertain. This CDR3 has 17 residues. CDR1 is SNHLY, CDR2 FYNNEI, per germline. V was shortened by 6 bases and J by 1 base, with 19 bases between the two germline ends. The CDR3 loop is CASRLRFVTGAKNIQYF. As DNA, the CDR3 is TGTGCCAGCAGGCTGAGATTCGTTACCGGGGCCAAAAACATTCAGTACTTC.

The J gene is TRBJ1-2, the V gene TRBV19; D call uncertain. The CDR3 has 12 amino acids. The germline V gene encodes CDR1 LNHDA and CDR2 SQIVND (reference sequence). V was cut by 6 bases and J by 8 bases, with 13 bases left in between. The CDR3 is CASSPPPGGYTF. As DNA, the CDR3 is TGTGCCAGTAGCCCCCCCCCGGGGGGCTACACCTTC.

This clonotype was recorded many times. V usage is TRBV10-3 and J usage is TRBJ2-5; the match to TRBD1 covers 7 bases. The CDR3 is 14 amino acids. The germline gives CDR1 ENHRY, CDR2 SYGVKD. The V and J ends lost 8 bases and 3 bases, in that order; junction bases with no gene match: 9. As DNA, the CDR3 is TGTGCCATCCGACCACAGGGGATGGAAGAGACCCAGTACTTC. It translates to CAIRPQGMEETQYF.

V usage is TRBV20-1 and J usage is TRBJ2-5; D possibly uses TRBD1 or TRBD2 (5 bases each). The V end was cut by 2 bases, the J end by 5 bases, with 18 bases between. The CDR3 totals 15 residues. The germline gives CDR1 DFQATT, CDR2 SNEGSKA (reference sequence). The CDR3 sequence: CSARYSGASGETQYF. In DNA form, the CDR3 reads TGCAGTGCTAGATATTCCGGGGCCTCTGGGGAGACCCAGTACTTC.

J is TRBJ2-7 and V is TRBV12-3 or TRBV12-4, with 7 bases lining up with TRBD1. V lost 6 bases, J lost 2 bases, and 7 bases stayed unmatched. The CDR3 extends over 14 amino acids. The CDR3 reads CASSPNQGAYEQYF. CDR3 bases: TGTGCCAGCAGCCCCAATCAGGGGGCCTACGAGCAGTACTTC.

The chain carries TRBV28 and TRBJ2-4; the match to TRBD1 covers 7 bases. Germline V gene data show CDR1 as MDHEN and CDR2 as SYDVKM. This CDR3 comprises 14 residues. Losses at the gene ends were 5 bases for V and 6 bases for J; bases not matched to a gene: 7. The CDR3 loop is CASSPGTDRNIQYF. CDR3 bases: TGTGCCAGCAGTCCCGGGACAGACCGAAACATTCAGTACTTC.

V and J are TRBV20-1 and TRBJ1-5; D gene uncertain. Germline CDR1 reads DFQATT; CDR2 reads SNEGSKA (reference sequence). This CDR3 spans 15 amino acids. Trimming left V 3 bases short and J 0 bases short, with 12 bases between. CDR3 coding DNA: TGCAGTGCTAGGGAGCTCGGGAATAGCAATCAGCCCCAGCATTTT. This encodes CSARELGNSNQPQHF.

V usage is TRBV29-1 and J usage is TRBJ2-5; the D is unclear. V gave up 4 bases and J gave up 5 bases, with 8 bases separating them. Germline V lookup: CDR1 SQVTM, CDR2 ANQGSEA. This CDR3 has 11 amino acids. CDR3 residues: CSVARPETQYF. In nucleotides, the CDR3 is TGCAGCGTTGCCCGACCCGAGACCCAGTACTTC.